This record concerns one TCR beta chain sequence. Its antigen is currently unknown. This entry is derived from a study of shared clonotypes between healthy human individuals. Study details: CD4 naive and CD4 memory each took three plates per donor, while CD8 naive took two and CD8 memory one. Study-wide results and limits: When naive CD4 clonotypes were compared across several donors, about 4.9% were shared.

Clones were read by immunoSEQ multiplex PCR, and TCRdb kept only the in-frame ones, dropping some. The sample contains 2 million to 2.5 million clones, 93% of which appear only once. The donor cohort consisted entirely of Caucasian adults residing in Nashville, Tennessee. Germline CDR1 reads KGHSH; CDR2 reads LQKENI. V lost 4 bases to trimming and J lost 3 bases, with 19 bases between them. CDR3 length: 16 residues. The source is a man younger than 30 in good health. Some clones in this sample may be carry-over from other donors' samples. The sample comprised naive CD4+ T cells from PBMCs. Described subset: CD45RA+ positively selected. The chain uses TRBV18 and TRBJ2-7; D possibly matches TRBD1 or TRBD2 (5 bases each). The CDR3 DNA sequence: TGTGCCAGCTCACAGGAGCCCGGGACCGTCCTCTACGAGCAGTACTTC. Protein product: CASSQEPGTVLYEQYF.